Each of the 31 T cell receptor beta chains below was sequenced from the same sample in a study of response to subunit inactivated influenza vaccine (dated by TCRdb to the late 2010s). The library was made by RT-PCR. The sample was run on an Illumina HiSeq 2500. TCRdb reprocessing: public reads trimmed at Q25 with fastp, clones called with MiXCR, in-frame beta chains kept. Duplicate CDR3 protein sequences are folded into a single record with the most common DNA and genes. The sample includes around 150,000 distinct CDR3 sequences, with approximately 10% observed a single time. 12% of the sample belongs to the ten largest clones. The time point label here, explained by the study, means: 45 days after influenza vaccine administration. Sample: non-naive T cells sorted from PBMCs, taken roughly 47 days after vaccination. The meaning of the sample's cell subset or site label: memory T cell fraction. The receptor source for this set is a man over 45 who received an inactivated influenza vaccine. Donor details come from another sample of the same person, matched by shared clones.

In this sample, this clonotype turned up a few times. The rearrangement uses TRBV20-1 and TRBJ2-7; D might be TRBD1 (6 bases). V lost 6 bases, J lost 3 bases, and 15 bases lay in between. Germline values: CDR1 DFQATT, CDR2 SNEGSKA (reference sequence). This CDR3 spans 13 amino acids. CDR3 protein: CSALRDTNYEQYF. The CDR3 coding sequence is TGCAGTGCCCTCCGGGACACCAACTACGAGCAGTACTTC.

This clonotype showed up just a few times. The chain couples TRBV6-2 or TRBV6-3 to TRBJ2-7, with TRBD2 matching 9 bases. Trimming took 6 bases from V and 9 from J; bases not matched to a gene: 6. The length of the CDR3 is 12 residues. Germline V gene lookup returns CDR1 MNHEY and CDR2 SVGEGT. The CDR3 bases are TGTGCCAGCAGAGATCTAGCGGGGAGGCAGTACTTC. Translation gives CASRDLAGRQYF.

This clonotype was seen repeatedly, ten times or more. V and J are TRBV20-1 and TRBJ2-1, with TRBD2 identical over 11 bases. With V trimmed by 5 bases and J by 5 bases, 5 bases remained unmatched. This CDR3 is 14 amino acids long. Germline V gene lookup returns CDR1 DFQATT and CDR2 SNEGSKA (reference sequence). The CDR3 DNA follows: TGCAGTGCTGTTAGCGGGAGGGCCCACAATGAGCAGTTCTTC. Residues: CSAVSGRAHNEQFF.

This clonotype was seen more than once but under ten times. The chain carries TRBV12-3 or TRBV12-4 and TRBJ1-5, with TRBD1 as a possible D gene (5 bases). Trimming left V 7 bases short and J 2 bases short, with 9 bases between. The CDR3 consists of 13 residues. DNA for the CDR3: TGTGCCAGCACCAGGGACGGCAATCAGCCCCAGCATTTT. This codes for CASTRDGNQPQHF.

This clonotype was counted ten times or more. The V call is TRBV6-2 or TRBV6-3, the J call TRBJ2-2; 8 bases match TRBD1. The junction had 5 bases not matched to a gene; V was cut back by 2 bases and J by 6 bases. CDR1 is MNHEY, CDR2 SVGEGT, per germline. This CDR3 spans 15 amino acids. Written as DNA, the CDR3 is TGTGCCAGCAGTTACCGGACAGGGACGGCCGGGGAGCTGTTTTTT. As protein: CASSYRTGTAGELFF.

This clonotype was detected only a few times. This chain uses TRBV28 with TRBJ1-4; D is perhaps TRBD1 (5 bases). The germline CDR1 and CDR2 sequences are MDHEN and SYDVKM. The CDR3 is 11 residues long. V was cut by 2 bases and J by 14 bases, with 9 bases left in between. The CDR3 bases are TGTGCCAGCAGTTTAAGGGACGAGCTGTTTTTT. Its translation is CASSLRDELFF. The variable domain in full, completed from reference TRBV28 and TRBJ1-4, reads DVKVTQSSRYLVKRTGEKVFLECVQDMDHENMFWYRQDPGLGLRLIYFSYDVKMKEKGDIPEGYSVSREKKERFSLILESASTNQTSMYLCASSLRDELFFGSGTQLSVL.

This clonotype was counted at least ten times. The V and J genes are TRBV7-9 and TRBJ2-1; D unclear. Looked up from germline, CDR1 is SEHNR and CDR2 is FQNEAQ (reference sequence). This CDR3 is built from 12 residues. V gave up 5 bases and J gave up 4 bases, with 6 bases separating them. The CDR3 loop is CASSPGYNEQFF. In nucleotides, the CDR3 is TGTGCCAGCAGCCCTGGGTACAATGAGCAGTTCTTC.

V is TRBV6-1 and J is TRBJ2-1; 8 nucleotides line up with TRBD2. Germline V CDR1 and CDR2: MNHNS, SASEGT. V trimming: 4 bases; J trimming: 6 bases; junction bases outside the gene matches: 5. The CDR3 covers 14 residues. The CDR3 loop reads CASSATSVTNEQFF. For the CDR3, the DNA is TGTGCCAGCAGTGCGACTAGCGTCACCAATGAGCAGTTCTTC.

The chain employs TRBV15 and TRBJ2-5; the D gene is possibly TRBD2 (5 bases). CDR3 length equals 14 residues. Germline values: CDR1 LNHNV, CDR2 YYDKDF (reference sequence). Trimming took off 1 base at V and 5 bases at J, with 11 bases between the two ends. The CDR3 nucleotides are TGTGCCACCAGCAGAGCCCCCAGAGGGGAGACCCAGTACTTC. This encodes CATSRAPRGETQYF.

The chain uses TRBV28 and TRBJ2-1, with 12 bases matching TRBD1. V was clipped by 4 bases and J by 7 bases; unmatched bases: 11. This CDR3 is built from 17 residues. CDR1 is MDHEN and CDR2 is SYDVKM in the germline V gene. This CDR3 reads CASSSPTGTGGRNEQFF. The CDR3 DNA reads TGTGCCAGCAGTTCACCTACCGGGACAGGGGGCCGGAATGAGCAGTTCTTC.

This chain joins TRBV18 and TRBJ2-1; D call uncertain. The CDR3 covers 15 residues. V lost 0 bases, J lost 8 bases, and 14 bases lay in between. The germline CDR1 and CDR2 sequences are KGHSH and LQKENI. CDR3 region: CASSPPSGVGYEQFF. CDR3 DNA: TGTGCCAGCTCACCACCATCTGGGGTGGGCTATGAGCAGTTCTTC.

A single count supports this clonotype. The chain combines TRBV5-6 with TRBJ2-3, with D unclear. The V and J ends lost 3 bases and 0 bases respectively, with 26 bases between them. This CDR3 has 20 amino acids. Germline CDR1 is SGHDT and CDR2 is YYEEEE. CDR3 DNA: TGTGCCAGCAGCTCCACCATTGCAACAGAAAAATCCCCTAGCACAGATACGCAGTATTTT. It encodes CASSSTIATEKSPSTDTQYF.

This rearrangement joins TRBV7-2 to TRBJ2-1, with 9 bases aligning to TRBD2. After removal of 1 base from V and 4 bases from J, the junction contained 5 bases not matched to a gene. Per germline, CDR1 SGHTA and CDR2 FQGNSA. The CDR3 contains 16 residues. This chain's CDR3 is CASSLEPSGVYNEQFF. The CDR3 coding sequence is TGTGCCAGCAGCTTAGAGCCTAGCGGGGTTTACAATGAGCAGTTCTTC.

A remark on this clonotype: Germline is not matched at one junction end, which may reflect a read error. The rearrangement uses TRBV20-1 and TRBJ2-3; D is possibly TRBD2 (5 bases). The CDR3 is 14 amino acids. CDR1 and CDR2 (germline): DFQATT, SNEGSKA (reference sequence). The CDR3 region is CSAIRPASTDTQCF. The CDR3, as DNA: TGCAGTGCTATCCGTCCAGCTAGCACAGATACGCAGTGTTTT.

This chain links TRBV7-2 with TRBJ2-1; 11 bases are shared with TRBD2. The CDR3 contains 15 residues. The germline V gene has CDR1 SGHTA and CDR2 FQGNSA. The V and J ends lost 5 bases and 4 bases, in that order; junction bases with no gene match: 4. The DNA of the CDR3 is TGTGCCAGCAGCCGAACTAGCGGGGGTTACAATGAGCAGTTCTTC. Translating gives CASSRTSGGYNEQFF.

The chain is built from TRBV20-1 and TRBJ1-1; the match to TRBD1 covers 7 bases. Germline V gene data show CDR1 as DFQATT and CDR2 as SNEGSKA (reference sequence). Unmatched junction bases numbered 7, after V lost 6 bases and J lost 0 bases. This CDR3 is built from 14 residues. CDR3 nucleotides: TGCAGTGCCGCCCGGGACAGCATGAACACTGAAGCTTTCTTT. Amino acid sequence: CSAARDSMNTEAFF.

Only a few counts were recorded for this clonotype. This chain connects TRBV7-2 to TRBJ1-6; D is perhaps TRBD1 (5 bases). Germline assignment: CDR1 SGHTA and CDR2 FQGNSA. V lost 2 bases and J 8 bases, leaving 13 bases between the germline ends. CDR3 length equals 15 residues. The CDR3 nucleotides are TGTGCCAGCAGCTTACCAGGGAGTTTGCATTCACCCCTCCACTTT. Its translation is CASSLPGSLHSPLHF.

This clonotype was recorded at least ten times. This sequence joins TRBV5-8 and TRBJ1-5; no clear D gene. The CDR3 extends over 12 amino acids. CDR1 is SGHTS, CDR2 YDEGEE, per germline. V lost 5 bases and J lost 4, with 7 bases in between. The CDR3: CASSPFNQPQHF. The CDR3, as DNA: TGTGCCAGCAGTCCCTTTAATCAGCCCCAGCATTTT.

This chain connects TRBV28 to TRBJ2-7, with TRBD1 matching over 10 bases. This CDR3 is built from 16 residues. With V trimmed by 4 bases and J by 2 bases, 8 bases remained unmatched. The V gene's germline CDR1 is MDHEN and CDR2 SYDVKM. DNA of the CDR3: TGTGCCAGCAGTTCCTTTGGCGGGACAGGGGCCTACGAGCAGTACTTC. Amino acids: CASSSFGGTGAYEQYF.

This clonotype was observed a handful of times. The rearrangement uses TRBV7-2 and TRBJ1-2; the D is unclear. Germline CDR1 is SGHTA and CDR2 is FQGNSA. Trimming pared 5 bases from V and 8 bases from J, leaving 18 bases between. The CDR3 contains 14 residues. CDR3 sequence reads: CASSLDVATGGYTF. CDR3 nucleotide sequence: TGTGCCAGCAGCCTAGACGTAGCCACGGGGGGCTACACCTTC. The full variable domain, in which reference TRBV7-2 and TRBJ1-2 provide the parts outside the CDR3, is GAGVSQSPSNKVTEKGKDVELRCDPISGHTALYWYRQSLGQGLEFLIYFQGNSAPDKSGLPSDRFSAERTGGSVSTLTIQRTQQEDSAVYLCASSLDVATGGYTFGSGTRLTVV.

In this sample, this clonotype turned up many times. J is TRBJ2-1 and V is TRBV12-3 or TRBV12-4; D ambiguous. CDR3 size: 10 residues. V lost 3 bases, J lost 9 bases, and 3 bases lay in between. The CDR3 is CASSLREQFF. In DNA, the CDR3 is TGTGCCAGCAGTTTGCGTGAGCAGTTCTTC.

This clonotype was seen ten or more times. This chain's CDR3 is CATTDGLDYGYTF. Written as DNA, the CDR3 is TGTGCCACGACGGACGGCCTGGACTATGGCTACACCTTC. This chain uses TRBV2 with TRBJ1-2; D gene unclear. Germline loops: CDR1 SNHLY, CDR2 FYNNEI. Trimming cost V 10 bases and J 3 bases, with 15 bases left between them. The CDR3 spans 13 residues.

This clonotype was counted a few times. This rearrangement joins TRBV7-6 to TRBJ2-7, with a tentative D call TRBD2 (5 bases). Germline CDR1 and CDR2: SGHVS and FNYEAQ. Trimming cost V 0 bases and J 4 bases, with 10 bases left between them. This CDR3 has 14 residues. CDR3 nucleotide sequence: TGTGCCAGCAGCTTAGCGCCTAGCTCATACGAGCAGTACTTC. It specifies CASSLAPSSYEQYF.

This clonotype was seen more than once but under ten times. This chain connects TRBV5-1 to TRBJ2-7, with TRBD2 matching 7 bases. This CDR3 contains 15 residues. The germline CDR1 and CDR2 sequences are SGHRS and YFSETQ. Trimming removed 4 bases from V and 0 bases from J; junction bases left unmatched: 7. CDR3 amino acids: CASSTYGGSSYEQYF. The DNA for the CDR3 is TGCGCCAGCAGCACCTACGGCGGGAGCTCCTACGAGCAGTACTTC. Supplemented by reference TRBV5-1 and TRBJ2-7, the full variable domain reads KAGVTQTPRYLIKTRGQQVTLSCSPISGHRSVSWYQQTPGQGLQFLFEYFSETQRNKGNFPGRFSGRQFSNSRSEMNVSTLELGDSALYLCASSTYGGSSYEQYFGPGTRLTVT.

This clonotype was recorded a few times. The chain combines TRBV9 with TRBJ2-4, with D maybe TRBD1 (7 bases). Trimming shortened V by 0 bases and J by 1 base, and 11 bases separated the two germline ends. The CDR3 has 16 amino acids. Germline V gene lookup returns CDR1 SGDLS and CDR2 YYNGEE. CDR3 loop: CASSVEGGQAKNIQYF. The CDR3 DNA is TGTGCCAGCAGCGTAGAGGGGGGACAGGCCAAAAACATTCAGTACTTC.

On this clonotype: At one end the junction does not follow the germline gene, possibly because of a read error. The genes are TRBV20-1 and TRBJ2-7; 14 bases are shared with TRBD2. Germline V gene sequence: CDR1 DFQATT, CDR2 SNEGSKA (reference sequence). The CDR3 is made up of 14 amino acids. The chain's CDR3 is CSALGTSGSYEQHF. Here the CDR3 DNA reads TGCAGTGCCCTCGGGACTAGCGGGAGCTACGAGCAGCACTTC.

J is TRBJ1-4 and V is TRBV7-2, with 7 bases that match TRBD1. The CDR3 consists of 15 residues. Germline V CDR1 and CDR2: SGHTA, FQGNSA. Trimming cost V 5 bases and J 5 bases; bases outside gene matches: 8. CDR3 coding DNA: TGTGCCAGCAGCCGCCAGGGGGGCCCGAATGAAAAACTGTTTTTT. This encodes CASSRQGGPNEKLFF.

The J gene is TRBJ2-1, the V gene TRBV11-2; 7 bases line up with TRBD1. Germline V lookup: CDR1 SGHAT, CDR2 FQNNGV. The CDR3 has 18 residues. The V and J ends lost 1 base and 0 bases, in that order; junction bases with no gene match: 9. Written as DNA, the CDR3 is TGTGCCAGCAGCTTAGTTCCCCCAAGGGGGCACTCCTACAATGAGCAGTTCTTC. It is translated as CASSLVPPRGHSYNEQFF. Combining the CDR3 with reference TRBV11-2 and TRBJ2-1 gives the whole variable domain EAGVAQSPRYKIIEKRQSVAFWCNPISGHATLYWYQQILGQGPKLLIQFQNNGVVDDSQLPKDRFSAERLKGVDSTLKIQPAKLEDSAVYLCASSLVPPRGHSYNEQFFGPGTRLTVL.

This clonotype showed up just a few times. The J gene is TRBJ2-2, the V gene TRBV19, with D possibly matching TRBD1 (5 bases). V was cut by 1 base and J by 6 bases, with 9 bases left in between. The germline V gene has CDR1 LNHDA and CDR2 SQIVND (reference sequence). The CDR3 has 14 amino acids. CDR3 sequence (DNA): TGTGCCAGTAGTATAGGGGCAGGGTCCGGGGAGCTGTTTTTT. This encodes CASSIGAGSGELFF.

The table lists this clonotype with a few counts. CDR3 DNA sequence: TGTGCCAGCAGTTACTCCCTGGAGGAAAAACTGTTTTTT. It encodes CASSYSLEEKLFF. The V gene is TRBV6-5, the J gene TRBJ1-4; D not certain. Germline-derived CDR1 and CDR2 are MNHEY and SVGAGI. The CDR3 has 13 residues. Trimming pared 0 bases from V and 8 bases from J, leaving 7 bases between.

Only a few counts were recorded for this clonotype. This rearrangement joins TRBV6-2 or TRBV6-3 to TRBJ2-2; D gene unclear. The germline V and J ends were trimmed by 5 bases and 3 bases, with 13 bases remaining between them. The CDR3 runs to 15 residues. In germline, CDR1 is MNHEY, CDR2 SVGEGT. CDR3 in amino acids: CASSLVGPYTGELFF. DNA for the CDR3: TGTGCCAGCAGTCTGGTCGGACCTTACACCGGGGAGCTGTTTTTT.